Shown below are 17 T cell receptor beta chains from a single sample sequenced in a study of cytomegalovirus exposure and HLA in healthy donors. The PCR contained 60 Vbeta and 13 Jbeta primers. Profiling relied on immunoSEQ multiplex PCR, and the TCRdb table lists in-frame clones only, not all of them. The top ten clones hold 4.5% to 5% of a sample with about 130,000 clones, roughly 78% of them seen once. Sequencing used PBMCs. The receptors here all came from a man under 40 in good health.

The J gene is TRBJ1-1, the V gene TRBV15; the D is unclear. Germline CDR1 reads LNHNV; CDR2 reads YYDKDF (reference sequence). The CDR3 totals 14 residues. The V gene lost 0 bases and the J gene lost 4 bases, with 9 bases spanning the gap. In DNA, the CDR3 is TGTGCCACCAGCAGAGATCGGGGTAGCACTGAAGCTTTCTTT. Translation: CATSRDRGSTEAFF.

In the case of this clone: Germline is not matched at one junction end, which may reflect a read error. CDR3 nucleotide sequence: TGTTCCAGCAGCTTAGGAGGTGAGGGCACTGAAGCTTTCTTT. This sequence encodes CSSSLGGEGTEAFF. The chain links TRBV7-9 to TRBJ1-1; no clear D gene. CDR3 length: 14 amino acids. Germline V gene lookup returns CDR1 SEHNR and CDR2 FQNEAQ (reference sequence).

V is TRBV7-9 and J is TRBJ2-7, with a weak D call TRBD1 (5 bases). CDR1 SEHNR and CDR2 FQNEAQ come from the germline V gene (reference sequence). The CDR3 spans 15 residues. Between the trimmed V and J ends, which lost 5 bases and 2 bases, there was a span of 16 bases. The CDR3 region has the DNA TGTGCCAGCAGCGGCGAAGGGGCGAGAGCCTACGAGCAGTACTTC. Amino acids: CASSGEGARAYEQYF. Variable domain in full (rest from reference TRBV7-9 and TRBJ2-7): DTGVSQNPRHKITKRGQNVTFRCDPISEHNRLYWYRQTLGQGPEFLTYFQNEAQLEKSRLLSDRFSAERPKGSFSTLEIQRTEQGDSAMYLCASSGEGARAYEQYFGPGTRLTVT.

DNA of the CDR3: TGTGCCAGCAGTTCCCCGACTAGCGCCCAAGAGACCCAGTACTTC. Translation: CASSSPTSAQETQYF. The V gene is TRBV6-5, the J gene TRBJ2-5; 8 bases line up with TRBD2. The CDR3 consists of 15 residues. The germline V gene has CDR1 MNHEY and CDR2 SVGAGI. Trimming took 4 bases from V and 1 from J; bases not matched to a gene: 5.

The rearrangement uses TRBV30 and TRBJ2-2; TRBD2 matches 12 bases. Trimming took 3 bases from V and 7 from J; bases not matched to a gene: 18. The CDR3 runs to 19 residues. Germline CDR1 GTSNPN, CDR2 SVGIG (reference sequence). The CDR3 reads CAWRGWPSSGRASSGELFF. CDR3 nucleotides: TGTGCCTGGAGGGGATGGCCCTCTAGCGGGAGGGCCTCGAGCGGGGAGCTGTTTTTT.

This clone was observed a handful of times. The V call is TRBV7-2, the J call TRBJ2-4, with a tentative D call TRBD2 (5 bases). Trimming left V 5 bases short and J 5 bases short, with 10 bases between. Germline V gives CDR1 SGHTA, CDR2 FQGNSA. The CDR3 length is 13 residues. CDR3 region: CASSKTRENIQYF. The CDR3 coding sequence is TGTGCCAGCAGCAAAACGAGGGAAAACATTCAGTACTTC.

This chain links TRBV7-6 with TRBJ2-1; D remains ambiguous. This CDR3 is 15 amino acids long. V was shortened by 2 bases and J by 0 bases, with 8 bases between the two germline ends. Per the germline V gene, CDR1 is SGHVS and CDR2 is FNYEAQ. This chain's CDR3 is CASSLLTSSYNEQFF. As DNA, the CDR3 is TGTGCCAGCAGCTTACTAACGAGCTCCTACAATGAGCAGTTCTTC.

This clone was counted between two and nine times. This sequence joins TRBV19 and TRBJ2-5; D is unclear. The CDR3 consists of 13 residues. V lost 1 base, J lost 3 bases, and 6 bases lay in between. Germline assignment: CDR1 LNHDA and CDR2 SQIVND (reference sequence). The CDR3 DNA follows: TGTGCCAGTAGTATAGGTCAGAAAGAGACCCAGTACTTC. Its translation is CASSIGQKETQYF.

The rearrangement links TRBV10-3 to TRBJ2-3, with 11 nucleotides matching TRBD1. The CDR3 totals 14 residues. From germline, CDR1 is ENHRY and CDR2 SYGVKD. After removal of 10 bases from V and 3 bases from J, the junction contained 6 bases not matched to a gene. The CDR3 protein is CATRTGGRTDTQYF. The CDR3 DNA reads as TGTGCCACCCGGACAGGGGGCCGGACAGATACGCAGTATTTT.

The rearrangement uses TRBV7-9 and TRBJ2-3; 10 bases fit TRBD2. In germline, CDR1 is SEHNR, CDR2 FQNEAQ (reference sequence). This CDR3 is 15 amino acids long. The V gene end was trimmed by 5 bases and the J gene end by 3 bases; junction bases not matched to a gene: 5. CDR3 sequence reads: CASSAASGRTDTQYF. CDR3 bases: TGTGCCAGCAGCGCCGCTAGCGGGAGAACAGATACGCAGTATTTT. Full variable domain (rest looked up from reference TRBV7-9 and TRBJ2-3): DTGVSQNPRHKITKRGQNVTFRCDPISEHNRLYWYRQTLGQGPEFLTYFQNEAQLEKSRLLSDRFSAERPKGSFSTLEIQRTEQGDSAMYLCASSAASGRTDTQYFGPGTRLTVL.

This clone was detected once. The chain joins TRBV9 to TRBJ2-3, with D perhaps matching TRBD2 (5 bases). Per the germline V gene, CDR1 is SGDLS and CDR2 is YYNGEE. The CDR3 has 18 amino acids. Trimming pared 1 base from V and 5 bases from J, leaving 23 bases between. This CDR3 reads CASSVSSGWGVTGDTQYF. CDR3 in DNA: TGTGCCAGCAGCGTATCCTCGGGGTGGGGAGTAACTGGAGATACGCAGTATTTT. The complete variable domain, with remaining parts taken from reference TRBV9 and TRBJ2-3, reads DSGVTQTPKHLITATGQRVTLRCSPRSGDLSVYWYQQSLDQGLQFLIQYYNGEERAKGNILERFSAQQFPDLHSELNLSSLELGDSALYFCASSVSSGWGVTGDTQYFGPGTRLTVL.

The chain employs TRBV27 and TRBJ2-1, with D hard to call. The V gene lost 4 bases and the J gene lost 7 bases, with 8 bases spanning the gap. The CDR3 extends over 12 amino acids. Germline values: CDR1 MNHEY, CDR2 SMNVEV (reference sequence). The chain's CDR3 is CASSSMLNEQFF. The CDR3 DNA is TGTGCCAGCAGTTCTATGTTGAATGAGCAGTTCTTC.

The chain carries TRBV11-3 and TRBJ1-1; TRBD1 matches at 8 bases. CDR1 is SGHNT, CDR2 YENEEA, per germline. Germline trimming cut 7 bases from V and 11 bases from J; bases unmatched to any gene: 12. This CDR3 has 13 residues. CDR3: CASTLGDRSGAFF. Here the CDR3 DNA reads TGTGCCAGCACTCTAGGGGACAGGTCGGGGGCTTTCTTT.

In the case of this clone: Other DNA sequences in this specimen translate into the identical CDR3. The chain has TRBV27 and TRBJ2-3; D is unclear. Germline CDR1 and CDR2: MNHEY and SMNVEV (reference sequence). The V and J ends lost 5 bases and 0 bases respectively, with 12 bases between them. This CDR3 contains 15 residues. Written as DNA, the CDR3 is TGTGCCAGCAGTCCCCAGCTGACTAGCACAGATACGCAGTATTTT. This sequence encodes CASSPQLTSTDTQYF.

This clone was recorded only once. The chain has TRBV27 and TRBJ1-4; TRBD1 aligns across 7 bases. The CDR3 has 17 residues. Unmatched junction bases numbered 9, after V lost 5 bases and J lost 0 bases. The germline CDR1 and CDR2 sequences are MNHEY and SMNVEV (reference sequence). CDR3 protein: CASSPYRGLATNEKLFF. CDR3 DNA: TGTGCCAGCAGTCCCTACAGGGGCCTTGCAACTAATGAAAAACTGTTTTTT.

This rearrangement joins TRBV4-1 to TRBJ2-3; the match to TRBD2 covers 7 bases. The CDR3 length is 16 residues. The V gene's germline CDR1 is MGHRA and CDR2 YSYEKL. V was clipped by 4 bases and J by 6 bases; unmatched bases: 13. This CDR3 reads CASSPHRGRAADTQYF. CDR3 nucleotide sequence: TGCGCCAGCAGCCCCCACCGTGGGAGGGCCGCCGATACGCAGTATTTT.

J is TRBJ2-7 and V is TRBV18, with TRBD2 as a possible D gene (5 bases). This CDR3 contains 15 residues. CDR1 and CDR2 from the germline V gene are KGHSH and LQKENI. V dropped 3 bases and J dropped 3 bases, with 15 bases sitting between them. DNA of the CDR3: TGTGCCAGCTCACCGAAGGGCGGACTGAGCTACGAGCAGTACTTC. Translated: CASSPKGGLSYEQYF.